Below are 24 T cell receptor beta chains sequenced from a single sample in a study of control samples from healthy donors and cancer patients. Data came from immunoSEQ multiplex PCR; TCRdb stores just in-frame clones and leaves some out. Among around 94,000 clones listed, 90% were seen once. The sample consisted of blood. These receptors all stem from a woman younger than 30 in good health.

The count of this clone is one. V usage is TRBV29-1 and J usage is TRBJ2-1; TRBD1 or TRBD2 may be the D gene (5 bases each). Between the trimmed V and J ends, which lost 8 bases and 5 bases, there was a span of 16 bases. Per the germline V gene, CDR1 is SQVTM and CDR2 is ANQGSEA. This CDR3 has 13 amino acids. This chain's CDR3 is CSLRRGRDNEQFF. In DNA, the CDR3 is TGCAGCCTTCGCCGGGGCAGAGACAATGAGCAGTTCTTC.

The genes are TRBV10-1 and TRBJ2-3; no clear D gene. The CDR3 is 15 residues long. Germline V gene lookup returns CDR1 WNHNN and CDR2 SYGVQD (reference sequence). V lost 0 bases and J lost 1, with 8 bases in between. As DNA, the CDR3 is TGCGCCAGCAGTGAGTCGAGCGATGGCACAGATACGCAGTATTTT. It codes for CASSESSDGTDTQYF.

The chain recombines TRBV6-5 with TRBJ1-2, with 7 nucleotides matching TRBD1. The CDR3 runs to 15 residues. CDR1 and CDR2 from the germline V gene are MNHEY and SVGAGI. J lost 0 bases, V lost 6 bases, and 7 bases had no gene match. DNA for the CDR3: TGTGCCAGCAGCAGGGGACAGATCCCTAACTATGGCTACACCTTC. Translation gives CASSRGQIPNYGYTF.

The chain employs TRBV6-1 and TRBJ1-4; no firm D call. The CDR3 has 12 residues. In germline, CDR1 is MNHNS, CDR2 SASEGT. Trimming took off 0 bases at V and 10 bases at J, with 6 bases between the two ends. CDR3 amino acids: CASSEAPGKLFF. The CDR3 nucleotides read TGTGCCAGCAGTGAAGCTCCGGGAAAACTGTTTTTT.

The rearrangement uses TRBV6-5 and TRBJ2-3; a possible D gene is TRBD1 (6 bases). Trimming left V 2 bases short and J 3 bases short, with 12 bases between. Germline V gene lookup returns CDR1 MNHEY and CDR2 SVGAGI. The CDR3 is made up of 15 amino acids. CDR3 nucleotide sequence: TGTGCCAGCAGTTACAACAGGGTGCAGACAGATACGCAGTATTTT. This gives the protein CASSYNRVQTDTQYF.

This chain links TRBV5-1 with TRBJ1-2; 11 bases are a match to TRBD1. Germline values: CDR1 SGHRS, CDR2 YFSETQ. The J segment lost 0 bases and the V segment lost 3 bases, leaving 7 bases of the junction unmatched. The CDR3 is 17 amino acids. Here the CDR3 reads CASSWRRGQGANYGYTF. CDR3 bases: TGCGCCAGCAGCTGGAGGCGGGGACAGGGGGCTAACTATGGCTACACCTTC.

This clone came up a few times. V and J are TRBV18 and TRBJ2-3; perhaps D is TRBD1 or TRBD2 (5 bases each). Trimming left V 0 bases short and J 1 base short, with 11 bases between. This CDR3 has 16 amino acids. CDR1 and CDR2 (germline): KGHSH, LQKENI. CDR3 nucleotides: TGTGCCAGCTCACCACCGGGAGCCAGGGGCACAGATACGCAGTATTTT. It encodes CASSPPGARGTDTQYF. The full variable domain, completed using reference TRBV18 and TRBJ2-3, is NAGVMQNPRHLVRRRGQEARLRCSPMKGHSHVYWYRQLPEEGLKFMVYLQKENIIDESGMPKERFSAEFPKEGPSILRIQQVVRGDSAAYFCASSPPGARGTDTQYFGPGTRLTVL.

This clone has only one observation. This chain uses TRBV7-3 with TRBJ2-1, with 9 bases matching TRBD2. Trimming cost V 6 bases and J 8 bases; bases outside gene matches: 11. The CDR3 spans 15 residues. Looked up from germline, CDR1 is SGHTA and CDR2 is FQGTGA. CDR3 coding DNA: TGTGCCAGCAGTGGAGGGCGGGGGGGCCGTGATGAGCAGTTCTTC. Protein: CASSGGRGGRDEQFF.

Concerning this clone itself: Sequence at one end of the junction differs from germline and may be a read error. V gene TRBV6-5 combines with J gene TRBJ2-7, with 8 bases identical to TRBD1. Germline CDR1 reads MNHEY; CDR2 reads SVGAGI. CDR3 length: 14 amino acids. The CDR3 nucleotides read TGTGCCAGCAGGTACTACAGGGGGGACGACGAGCAGTACTTC. Protein: CASRYYRGDDEQYF.

Worth noting for this clone: This same CDR3 is encoded by further DNA sequences in the sample. The chain links TRBV9 to TRBJ2-6; 7 nucleotides agree with TRBD1. The V gene's germline CDR1 is SGDLS and CDR2 YYNGEE. CDR3 length: 17 amino acids. The ends lost 3 bases at V and 4 bases at J; junction bases unmatched: 10. CDR3 residues: CASSGTGGARGANVLTF. In nucleotides, the CDR3 is TGTGCCAGCAGCGGGACAGGTGGGGCCCGCGGGGCCAACGTCCTGACTTTC.

This clone is a singleton in its sample. The V and J genes are TRBV6-5 and TRBJ1-2; D call uncertain. Germline loops: CDR1 MNHEY, CDR2 SVGAGI. The CDR3 spans 10 residues. V gave up 8 bases and J gave up 8 bases, with 9 bases separating them. CDR3 sequence (DNA): TGTGCCAGCTCCTTGGGGGGCTACACCTTC. Protein sequence: CASSLGGYTF.

This chain joins TRBV19 and TRBJ1-2; perhaps TRBD1 as D (5 bases). The CDR3 is made up of 14 amino acids. Looked up from germline, CDR1 is LNHDA and CDR2 is SQIVND (reference sequence). V shed 7 bases and J shed 2 bases, with 14 bases lying between them. The CDR3 sequence: CASTRGVLNYGYTF. CDR3 DNA sequence: TGTGCCAGTACGAGGGGAGTTTTAAACTATGGCTACACCTTC.

This clone has just a few counts. The chain is built from TRBV2 and TRBJ2-2; D not certain. The CDR3 totals 13 residues. The ends were cut back, 7 bases at V and 0 bases at J, with 6 bases in the middle. The V gene's germline CDR1 is SNHLY and CDR2 FYNNEI. The CDR3 DNA follows: TGTGCCAGCACGAACACGAACACCGGGGAGCTGTTTTTT. Amino acids: CASTNTNTGELFF.

CDR3 in amino acids: CASSPGTGKRETQYF. CDR3 coding DNA: TGTGCCAGCTCACCTGGGACAGGGAAGAGAGAGACCCAGTACTTC. The chain combines TRBV18 with TRBJ2-5; 9 bases align to TRBD1. The length of the CDR3 is 15 residues. V trimming: 3 bases; J trimming: 4 bases; junction bases outside the gene matches: 6. The germline gives CDR1 KGHSH, CDR2 LQKENI.

The gene calls are TRBV27 and TRBJ1-4; 11 nucleotides match TRBD1. Germline trimming cut 1 base from V and 1 base from J; bases unmatched to any gene: 5. Germline V gene data show CDR1 as MNHEY and CDR2 as SMNVEV (reference sequence). CDR3 size: 18 residues. The CDR3 loop reads CASSLWGTGGGTNEKLFF. The CDR3 region has the DNA TGTGCCAGCAGTTTATGGGGGACAGGGGGAGGAACTAATGAAAAACTGTTTTTT.

The V gene is TRBV12-3 or TRBV12-4, the J gene TRBJ1-1; D ambiguous. There are 13 residues in the CDR3. V was clipped by 2 bases and J by 1 base, with 5 bases between them. This CDR3 is CASSLKANTEAFF. CDR3 sequence (DNA): TGTGCCAGCAGTTTAAAGGCGAACACTGAAGCTTTCTTT.

V is TRBV6-5 and J is TRBJ1-2; 7 nucleotides agree with TRBD1. Germline V gene sequence: CDR1 MNHEY, CDR2 SVGAGI. V lost 2 bases to trimming and J lost 2 bases; unmatched junction nucleotides: 5. This CDR3 is 15 amino acids long. CDR3 sequence: CASSYDRDLNYGYTF. The DNA of the CDR3 is TGTGCCAGCAGTTACGACAGGGATTTAAACTATGGCTACACCTTC.

J is TRBJ2-3 and V is TRBV18, with 10 nucleotides matching TRBD2. V trimming: 4 bases; J trimming: 1 base; junction bases outside the gene matches: 2. The CDR3 is 15 residues long. Germline CDR1 and CDR2: KGHSH and LQKENI. Here the CDR3 reads CASSRGLAGTDTQYF. The CDR3 coding sequence is TGTGCCAGCTCACGCGGACTAGCGGGCACAGATACGCAGTATTTT.

In regard to this clone: A much more abundant neighbour one base away suggests this may be a read error. This sequence joins TRBV12-3 or TRBV12-4 and TRBJ1-1; no firm D call. Trimming cost V 7 bases and J 0 bases, with 3 bases left between them. This CDR3 is built from 11 residues. The CDR3 protein is CASKVNTEAFF. CDR3 bases: TGTGCCAGCAAGGTGAACACTGAAGCTTTCTTT.

The chain employs TRBV7-9 and TRBJ2-6, with 9 bases that match TRBD2. The V gene's germline CDR1 is SEHNR and CDR2 FQNEAQ (reference sequence). The CDR3 runs 19 residues. The V gene end was trimmed by 2 bases and the J gene end by 1 base; junction bases not matched to a gene: 9. CDR3 bases: TGTGCCAGCAGCTTAAATCGTCAAGCGGGGGGATCTGGGGCCAACGTCCTGACTTTC. Its protein is CASSLNRQAGGSGANVLTF.

The rearrangement joins TRBV27 to TRBJ1-1; D is possibly TRBD1 (6 bases). Per the germline V gene, CDR1 is MNHEY and CDR2 is SMNVEV (reference sequence). The CDR3 has 12 amino acids. The CDR3 loop reads CGTGPGETEAFF. The DNA of the CDR3 is TGTGGAACGGGGCCAGGGGAGACTGAAGCTTTCTTT.

The genes are TRBV7-7 and TRBJ1-1; D remains unclear. The germline gives CDR1 SSHAT, CDR2 FNYEAQ (reference sequence). The V end lost 2 bases, the J end lost 2 bases, and 6 bases lay between the germline ends. CDR3 size: 13 residues. The CDR3 spells CASSLSRNTEAFF. DNA of the CDR3: TGTGCCAGCAGCTTAAGCCGAAACACTGAAGCTTTCTTT.

This clone was recorded a few times. The gene calls are TRBV13 and TRBJ2-5; TRBD2 matches at 9 bases. The germline CDR1 and CDR2 sequences are PRHDT and FYEKMQ (reference sequence). This CDR3 spans 14 amino acids. The junction had 5 bases not matched to a gene; V was cut back by 5 bases and J by 4 bases. Here the CDR3 reads CASSPAGGRETQYF. The DNA of the CDR3 is TGTGCCAGCAGCCCAGCGGGGGGAAGAGAGACCCAGTACTTC.

The gene calls are TRBV6-4 and TRBJ2-1, with D possibly matching TRBD1 (6 bases). The CDR3 consists of 18 residues. Germline CDR1 reads MRHNA; CDR2 reads SNTAGT. The germline V and J ends were trimmed by 0 bases and 3 bases, with 18 bases remaining between them. For the CDR3, the DNA is TGTGCCAGCAGTGACTCAGGTCGTGGGGGCCATAACTACAATGAGCAGTTCTTC. Translating gives CASSDSGRGGHNYNEQFF.